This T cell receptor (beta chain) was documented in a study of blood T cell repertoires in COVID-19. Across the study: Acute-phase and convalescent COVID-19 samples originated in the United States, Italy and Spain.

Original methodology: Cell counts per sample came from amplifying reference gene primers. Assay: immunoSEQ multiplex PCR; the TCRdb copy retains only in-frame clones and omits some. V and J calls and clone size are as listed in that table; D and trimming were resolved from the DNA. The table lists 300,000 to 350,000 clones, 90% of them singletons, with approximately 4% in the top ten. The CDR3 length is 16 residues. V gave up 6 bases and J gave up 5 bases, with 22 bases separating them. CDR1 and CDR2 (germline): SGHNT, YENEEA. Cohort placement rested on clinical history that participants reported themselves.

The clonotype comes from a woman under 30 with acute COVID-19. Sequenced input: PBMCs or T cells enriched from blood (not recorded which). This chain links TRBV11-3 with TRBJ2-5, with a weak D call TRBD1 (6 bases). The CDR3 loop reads CASSWRQGSNDETQYF. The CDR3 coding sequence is TGTGCCAGCAGTTGGAGGCAGGGGTCTAATGACGAGACCCAGTACTTC.